This T cell receptor beta chain was identified in a study of blood T cell repertoires in COVID-19. Study as a whole: Sites across the United States, Italy and Spain contributed samples from acute and convalescent COVID-19. From T cells, B-cell-depleted T cells, or PBMCs came the material, which was cDNA or gDNA.

The method was immunoSEQ multiplex PCR; TCRdb's version includes in-frame clones alone and lacks a portion of them. This sample has roughly 53,000 clones; 80% to 90% occur once, and the top ten carry over 1.5%. V trimming: 3 bases; J trimming: 8 bases; junction bases outside the gene matches: 6. Per germline, CDR1 LNHDA and CDR2 SQIVND (reference sequence). The CDR3 has 14 amino acids. The sample consisted of peripheral blood. The genes are TRBV19 and TRBJ2-7; 11 bases line up with TRBD1. This clonotype was sampled from a man aged 55-75 years with acute or convalescent COVID-19. DNA for the CDR3: TGTGCCAGTAGTATTCGGGGACAGGGGGGACAGCAGTACTTC. Translating it yields CASSIRGQGGQQYF.